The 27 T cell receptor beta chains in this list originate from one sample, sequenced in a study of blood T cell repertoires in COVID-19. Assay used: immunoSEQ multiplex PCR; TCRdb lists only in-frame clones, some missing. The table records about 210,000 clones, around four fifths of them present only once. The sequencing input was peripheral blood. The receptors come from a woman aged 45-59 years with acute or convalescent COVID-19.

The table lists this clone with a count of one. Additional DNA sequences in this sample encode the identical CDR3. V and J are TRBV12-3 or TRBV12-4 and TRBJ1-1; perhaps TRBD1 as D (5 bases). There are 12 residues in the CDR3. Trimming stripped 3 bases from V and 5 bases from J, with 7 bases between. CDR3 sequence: CASSFRVTEAFF. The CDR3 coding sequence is TGTGCCAGCAGTTTCAGGGTAACTGAAGCTTTCTTT.

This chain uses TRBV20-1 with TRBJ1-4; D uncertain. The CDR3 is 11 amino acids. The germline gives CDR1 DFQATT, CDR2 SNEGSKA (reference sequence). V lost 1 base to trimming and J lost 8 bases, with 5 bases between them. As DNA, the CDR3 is TGCAGTGCTAGAGGTCGGGAAAAACTGTTTTTT. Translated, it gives CSARGREKLFF.

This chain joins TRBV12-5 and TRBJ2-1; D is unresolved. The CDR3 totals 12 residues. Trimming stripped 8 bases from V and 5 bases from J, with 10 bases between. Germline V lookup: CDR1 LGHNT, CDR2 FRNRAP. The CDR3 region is CASLTGDNEQFF. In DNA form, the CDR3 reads TGTGCTAGTCTCACTGGAGACAATGAGCAGTTCTTC. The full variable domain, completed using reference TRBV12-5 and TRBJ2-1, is DARVTQTPRHKVTEMGQEVTMRCQPILGHNTVFWYRQTMMQGLELLAYFRNRAPLDDSGMPKDRFSAEMPDATLATLKIQPSEPRDSAVYFCASLTGDNEQFFGPGTRLTVL.

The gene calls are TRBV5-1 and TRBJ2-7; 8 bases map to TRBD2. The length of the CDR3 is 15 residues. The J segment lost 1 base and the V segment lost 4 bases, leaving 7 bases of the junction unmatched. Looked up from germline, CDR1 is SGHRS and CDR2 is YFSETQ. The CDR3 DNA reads TGCGCCAGCAGCCCTATGGGACTAGAGTCCTACGAGCAGTACTTC. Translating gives CASSPMGLESYEQYF.

This chain's CDR3 is CATRTTPQGGDTGELFF. The CDR3 DNA reads TGTGCCACCAGAACGACCCCTCAGGGAGGGGACACCGGGGAGCTGTTTTTT. The chain links TRBV24-1 to TRBJ2-2, with TRBD2 identical over 7 bases. V was pared by 7 bases and J by 3 bases, with 13 bases of the junction left unmatched. Germline CDR1 KGHDR, CDR2 SFDVKD. The CDR3 sequence is 17 residues long.

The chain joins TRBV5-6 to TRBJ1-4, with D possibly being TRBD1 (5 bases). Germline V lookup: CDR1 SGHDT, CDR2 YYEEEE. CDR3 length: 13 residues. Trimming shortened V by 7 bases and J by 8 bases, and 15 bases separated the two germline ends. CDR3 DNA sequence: TGTGCCAGCTCTGGGGGACTTTTCGAAAAACTGTTTTTT. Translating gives CASSGGLFEKLFF.

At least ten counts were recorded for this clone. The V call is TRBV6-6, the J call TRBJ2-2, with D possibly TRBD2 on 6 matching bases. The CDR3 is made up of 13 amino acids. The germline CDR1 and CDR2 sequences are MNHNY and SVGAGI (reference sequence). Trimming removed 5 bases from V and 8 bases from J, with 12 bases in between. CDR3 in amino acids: CASSSRRGGELFF. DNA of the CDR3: TGTGCCAGCAGTAGCCGGAGGGGTGGGGAGCTGTTTTTT.

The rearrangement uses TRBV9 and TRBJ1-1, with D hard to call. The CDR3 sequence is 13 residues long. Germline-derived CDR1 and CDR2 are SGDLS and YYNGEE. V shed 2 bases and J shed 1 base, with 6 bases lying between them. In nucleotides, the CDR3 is TGTGCCAGCAGCGTCGAGTCGAACACTGAAGCTTTCTTT. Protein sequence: CASSVESNTEAFF.

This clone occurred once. The CDR3 sequence is CASSQVGRGTGELFF. The CDR3 DNA is TGTGCCAGCAGCCAAGTTGGGAGGGGCACCGGGGAGCTGTTTTTT. V is TRBV14 and J is TRBJ2-2; 7 bases map to TRBD2. The CDR3 has 15 amino acids. J was trimmed by 4 bases and V by 1 base; bases with no gene match: 3. Germline CDR1 reads SGHDN; CDR2 reads FVKESK.

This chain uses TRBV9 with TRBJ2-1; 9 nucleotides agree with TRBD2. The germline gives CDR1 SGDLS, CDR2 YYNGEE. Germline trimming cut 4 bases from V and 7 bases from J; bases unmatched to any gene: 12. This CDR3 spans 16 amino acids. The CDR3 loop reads CASSPNPGLAGNEQFF. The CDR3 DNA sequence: TGTGCCAGCAGCCCAAATCCGGGACTAGCAGGTAATGAGCAGTTCTTC.

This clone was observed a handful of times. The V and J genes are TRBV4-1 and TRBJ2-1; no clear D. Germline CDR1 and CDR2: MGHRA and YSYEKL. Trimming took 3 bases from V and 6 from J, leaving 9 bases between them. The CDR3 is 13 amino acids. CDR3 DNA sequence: TGCGCCAGCAGCCACGACGACATCAATGAGCAGTTCTTC. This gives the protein CASSHDDINEQFF.

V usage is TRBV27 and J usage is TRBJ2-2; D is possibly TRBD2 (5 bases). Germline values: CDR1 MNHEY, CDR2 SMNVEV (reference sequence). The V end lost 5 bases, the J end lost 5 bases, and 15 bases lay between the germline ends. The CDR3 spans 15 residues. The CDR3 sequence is CASSSEGPGTGELFF. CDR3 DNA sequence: TGTGCCAGCAGTAGTGAAGGGCCGGGGACCGGGGAGCTGTTTTTT.

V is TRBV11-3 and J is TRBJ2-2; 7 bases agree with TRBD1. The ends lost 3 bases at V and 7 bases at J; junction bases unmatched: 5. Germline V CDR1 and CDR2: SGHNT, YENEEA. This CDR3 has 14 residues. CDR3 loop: CASSLRGQGGELFF. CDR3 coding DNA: TGTGCCAGCAGCTTGAGGGGGCAAGGCGGGGAGCTGTTTTTT.

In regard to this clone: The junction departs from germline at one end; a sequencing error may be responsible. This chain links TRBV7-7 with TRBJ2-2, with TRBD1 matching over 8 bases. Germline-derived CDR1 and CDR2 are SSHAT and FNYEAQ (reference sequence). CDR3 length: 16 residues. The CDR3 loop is CASSLGGTGISGELFF. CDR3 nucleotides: TGTGCTAGCAGCTTAGGTGGGACAGGAATCTCCGGGGAGCTGTTTTTT.

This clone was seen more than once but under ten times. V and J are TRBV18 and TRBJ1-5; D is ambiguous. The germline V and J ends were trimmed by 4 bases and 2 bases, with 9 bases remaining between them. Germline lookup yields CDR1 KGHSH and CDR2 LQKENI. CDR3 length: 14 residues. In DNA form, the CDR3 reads TGTGCCAGCTCACGTCGAGGAGGCAATCAGCCCCAGCATTTT. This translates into CASSRRGGNQPQHF. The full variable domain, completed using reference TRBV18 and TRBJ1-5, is NAGVMQNPRHLVRRRGQEARLRCSPMKGHSHVYWYRQLPEEGLKFMVYLQKENIIDESGMPKERFSAEFPKEGPSILRIQQVVRGDSAAYFCASSRRGGNQPQHFGDGTRLSIL.

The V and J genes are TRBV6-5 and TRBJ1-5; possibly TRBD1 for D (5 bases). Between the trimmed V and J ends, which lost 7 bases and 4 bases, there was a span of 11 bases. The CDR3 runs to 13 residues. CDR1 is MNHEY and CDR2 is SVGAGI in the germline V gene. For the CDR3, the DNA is TGTGCCAGCAATCGACAGCCTAATCAGCCCCAGCATTTT. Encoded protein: CASNRQPNQPQHF.

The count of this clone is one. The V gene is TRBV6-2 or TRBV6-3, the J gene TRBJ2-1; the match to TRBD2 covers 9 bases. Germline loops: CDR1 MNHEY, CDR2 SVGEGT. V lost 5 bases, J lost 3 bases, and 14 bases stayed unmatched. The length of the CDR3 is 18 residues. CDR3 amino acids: CASSQSLAGRTVYNEQFF. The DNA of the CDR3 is TGTGCCAGCAGTCAGTCCCTAGCGGGGAGGACGGTCTACAATGAGCAGTTCTTC.

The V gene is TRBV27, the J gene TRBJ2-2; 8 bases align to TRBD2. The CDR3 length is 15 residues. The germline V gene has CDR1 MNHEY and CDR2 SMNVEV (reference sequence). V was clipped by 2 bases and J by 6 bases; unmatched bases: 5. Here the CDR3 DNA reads TGTGCCAGCAGTTTACGAAGGACTAGCCCCGGGGAGCTGTTTTTT. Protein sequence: CASSLRRTSPGELFF.

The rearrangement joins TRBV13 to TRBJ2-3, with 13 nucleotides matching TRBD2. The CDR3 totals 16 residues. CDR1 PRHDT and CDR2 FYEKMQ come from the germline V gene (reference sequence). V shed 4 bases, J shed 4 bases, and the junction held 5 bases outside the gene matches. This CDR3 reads CASSWGTSGDADTQYF. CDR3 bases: TGTGCCAGCAGCTGGGGGACTAGCGGGGACGCAGATACGCAGTATTTT.

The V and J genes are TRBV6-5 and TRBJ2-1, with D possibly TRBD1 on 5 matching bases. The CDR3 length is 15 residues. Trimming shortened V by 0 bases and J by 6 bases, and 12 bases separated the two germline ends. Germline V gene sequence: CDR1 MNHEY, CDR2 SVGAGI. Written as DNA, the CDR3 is TGTGCCAGCAGTTACTCGGGGCCCTCTGCCAATGAGCAGTTCTTC. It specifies CASSYSGPSANEQFF.

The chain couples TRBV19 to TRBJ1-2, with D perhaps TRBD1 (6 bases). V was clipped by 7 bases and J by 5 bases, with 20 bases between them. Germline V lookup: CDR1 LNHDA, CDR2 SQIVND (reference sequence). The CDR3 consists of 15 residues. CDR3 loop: CASNMEGDYLYGYTF. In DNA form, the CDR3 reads TGTGCCAGTAACATGGAGGGGGACTACTTGTATGGCTACACCTTC.

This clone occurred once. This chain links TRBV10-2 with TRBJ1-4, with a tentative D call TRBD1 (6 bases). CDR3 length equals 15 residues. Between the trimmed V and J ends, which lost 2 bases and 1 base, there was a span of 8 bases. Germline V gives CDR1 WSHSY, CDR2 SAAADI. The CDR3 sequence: CASSEEGVTNEKLFF. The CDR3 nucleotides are TGCGCCAGCAGTGAGGAGGGGGTAACTAATGAAAAACTGTTTTTT.

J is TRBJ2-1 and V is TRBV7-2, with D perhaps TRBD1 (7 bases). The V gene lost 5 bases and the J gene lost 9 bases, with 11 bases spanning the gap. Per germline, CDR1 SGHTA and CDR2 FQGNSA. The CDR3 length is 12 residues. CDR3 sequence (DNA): TGTGCCAGCAGCCGTCAGGGGGGTGAGCAGTTCTTC. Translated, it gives CASSRQGGEQFF.

The CDR3 reads CASSITAGAYGYTF. CDR3 bases: TGTGCCAGTAGTATTACGGCAGGGGCCTATGGCTACACCTTC. The chain links TRBV19 to TRBJ1-2, with a possible D match to TRBD1 (6 bases). CDR1 LNHDA and CDR2 SQIVND come from the germline V gene (reference sequence). Trimming shortened V by 3 bases and J by 4 bases, and 12 bases separated the two germline ends. This CDR3 is 14 amino acids long.

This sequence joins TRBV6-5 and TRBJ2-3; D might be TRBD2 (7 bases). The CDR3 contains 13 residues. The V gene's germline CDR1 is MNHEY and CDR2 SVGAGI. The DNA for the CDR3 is TGTGCGGCCCGGCGGGGGCGCACAGATACGCAGTATTTT. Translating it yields CAARRGRTDTQYF.

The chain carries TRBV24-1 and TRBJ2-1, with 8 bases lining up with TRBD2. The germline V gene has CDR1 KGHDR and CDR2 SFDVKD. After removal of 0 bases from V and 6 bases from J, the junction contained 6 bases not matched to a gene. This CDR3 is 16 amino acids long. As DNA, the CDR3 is TGTGCCACCAGTGATTTGGGGGGACTAGTAGGCAATGAGCAGTTCTTC. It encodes CATSDLGGLVGNEQFF.

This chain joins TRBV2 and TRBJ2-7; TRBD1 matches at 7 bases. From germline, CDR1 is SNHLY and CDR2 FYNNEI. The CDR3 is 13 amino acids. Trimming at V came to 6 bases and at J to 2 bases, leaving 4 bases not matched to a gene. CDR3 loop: CASSGQGAYEQYF. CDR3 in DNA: TGTGCCAGCAGCGGGCAGGGGGCCTACGAGCAGTACTTC.